This T cell receptor beta chain appears in the sequencing data of a study of cytomegalovirus exposure and HLA in healthy donors. CDR1 MNHEY and CDR2 SMNVEV come from the germline V gene (reference sequence). V lost 3 bases, J lost 5 bases, and 9 bases lay in between. The CDR3 has 13 residues. With regard to this clone: Its antigen remains unidentified.

Sequenced by immunoSEQ multiplex PCR; TCRdb stores in-frame clones only, minus some. The table includes 150,000 to 200,000 clones, just under 90% detected once. Study-wide results and limits: Reports showed the classifier diagnosing cytomegalovirus status with high specificity and sensitivity. For most TCR sequences rarity was the rule, although some public TCRs occurred in many donors.

This TCR came from a woman in her twenties or thirties in good health and CMV-seronegative. The V gene is TRBV27, the J gene TRBJ2-3; D remains ambiguous. Sequencing was carried out using PBMCs. As DNA, the CDR3 is TGTGCCAGCAGTTTCCGGGTCCGAGATACGCAGTATTTT. The encoded protein is CASSFRVRDTQYF.